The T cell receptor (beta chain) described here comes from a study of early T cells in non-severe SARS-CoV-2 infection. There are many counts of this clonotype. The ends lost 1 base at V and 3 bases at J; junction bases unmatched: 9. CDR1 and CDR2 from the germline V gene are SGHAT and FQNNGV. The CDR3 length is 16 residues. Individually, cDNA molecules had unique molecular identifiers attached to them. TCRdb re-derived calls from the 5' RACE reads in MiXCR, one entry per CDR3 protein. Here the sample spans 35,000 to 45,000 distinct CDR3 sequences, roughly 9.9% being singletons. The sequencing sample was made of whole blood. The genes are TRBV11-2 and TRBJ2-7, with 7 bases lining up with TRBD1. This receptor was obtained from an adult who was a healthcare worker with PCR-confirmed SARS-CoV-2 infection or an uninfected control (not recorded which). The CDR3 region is CASSLARGTAYYEQYF. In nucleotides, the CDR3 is TGTGCCAGCAGCTTAGCCAGGGGGACAGCCTACTACGAGCAGTACTTC.